The 21 T cell receptor beta chains in this list originate from one sample, sequenced in a study of OX40 agonist ivuxolimab in advanced cancers. The library was obtained by the immunoSEQ multiplex PCR assay. Drawn from immuneACCESS, this table holds only the in-frame rearrangements with V and J called that TCRdb kept. Clones are partly lost; checked studies trace under half to an unresolved V gene and leave the rest unexplained. Present in this sample are 95,000 to 100,000 clones, about four fifths of which were seen just once. Roughly 1.5% of the sample is held by the ten biggest clonotypes. The sequenced sample was CD4+ or CD8+ T cells sorted from blood, obtained in a trial of the OX40 agonist ivuxolimab. The source is an adult with an advanced solid tumor such as melanoma, head and neck, liver or kidney cancer.

This clone was seen only once. V gene TRBV5-1 combines with J gene TRBJ2-7; D gene unclear. Germline loops: CDR1 SGHRS, CDR2 YFSETQ. The CDR3 contains 16 residues. Trimming took off 7 bases at V and 0 bases at J, with 20 bases between the two ends. The CDR3 loop is CASRRLSTSSSYEQYF. The CDR3 coding sequence is TGCGCCAGCCGTCGACTGTCCACTTCAAGCTCCTACGAGCAGTACTTC.

This chain links TRBV4-3 with TRBJ1-2, with D hard to call. The CDR3 covers 16 residues. Germline-derived CDR1 and CDR2 are LGHNA and YSLEER. V lost 4 bases and J 3 bases, leaving 18 bases between the germline ends. CDR3 in amino acids: CASSRGSESYYYGYTF. The CDR3 DNA is TGCGCCAGCAGCCGAGGAAGCGAGTCCTATTACTATGGCTACACCTTC.

This clone was seen just once. The chain has TRBV5-1 and TRBJ2-2; 10 nucleotides agree with TRBD2. The CDR3 contains 17 residues. Germline CDR1 and CDR2: SGHRS and YFSETQ. J gave up 3 bases and V 2 bases, and 7 bases lay outside the gene matches. The CDR3 sequence is CASSLLSSGSYTGELFF. The DNA for the CDR3 is TGCGCCAGCAGCTTACTCTCTAGCGGGAGTTACACCGGGGAGCTGTTTTTT.

The chain links TRBV2 to TRBJ2-5; 7 bases are shared with TRBD2. Germline trimming cut 6 bases from V and 7 bases from J; bases unmatched to any gene: 8. CDR1 and CDR2 from the germline V gene are SNHLY and FYNNEI. The CDR3 consists of 13 residues. CDR3 in amino acids: CASRSSGVGTQYF. As DNA, the CDR3 is TGTGCCAGCAGGTCAAGCGGGGTCGGGACCCAGTACTTC.

The V call is TRBV6-6, the J call TRBJ2-7, with D perhaps matching TRBD1 (7 bases). CDR3 length: 14 residues. The V end was cut by 6 bases, the J end by 0 bases, with 12 bases between. Germline values: CDR1 MNHNY, CDR2 SVGAGI (reference sequence). The CDR3 sequence is CASRSGGSSYEQYF. The CDR3 DNA sequence: TGTGCCAGCAGGTCAGGGGGGTCCTCCTACGAGCAGTACTTC.

The genes are TRBV6-5 and TRBJ2-3; unclear D gene. The CDR3 runs to 12 residues. V gave up 6 bases and J gave up 4 bases, with 8 bases separating them. The germline V gene encodes CDR1 MNHEY and CDR2 SVGAGI. CDR3 nucleotides: TGTGCCAGCAGCTCCGAAGCAGATACGCAGTATTTT. It is translated as CASSSEADTQYF.

The chain combines TRBV5-4 with TRBJ2-5; D may be TRBD2 (6 bases). This CDR3 spans 14 amino acids. CDR1 SGHNT and CDR2 YYREEE come from the germline V gene (reference sequence). The ends were cut back, 2 bases at V and 2 bases at J, with 10 bases in the middle. The CDR3 loop reads CASSFGAGQETQYF. CDR3 in DNA: TGTGCCAGCAGCTTCGGTGCGGGACAAGAGACCCAGTACTTC.

V usage is TRBV5-1 and J usage is TRBJ1-4; D call uncertain. Germline values: CDR1 SGHRS, CDR2 YFSETQ. The CDR3 length is 16 residues. V dropped 4 bases and J dropped 0 bases, with 13 bases sitting between them. CDR3 sequence: CASSVELTATNEKLFF. CDR3 bases: TGCGCCAGCAGCGTGGAATTGACGGCAACTAATGAAAAACTGTTTTTT.

This sequence joins TRBV11-2 and TRBJ2-7, with no clear D. With 1 base removed from V and 0 bases from J, the gap between germline ends came to 13 bases. CDR3 size: 16 residues. Germline-derived CDR1 and CDR2 are SGHAT and FQNNGV. The CDR3 DNA is TGTGCCAGCAGCTTAGGGTCCTCCACTGGCTCCTACGAGCAGTACTTC. Translation: CASSLGSSTGSYEQYF.

The V call is TRBV23-1, the J call TRBJ2-2, with D perhaps TRBD1 (5 bases). TRBV23-1 is treated as an ORF (open reading frame) with a function not yet certain. The length of the CDR3 is 18 residues. Trimming removed 2 bases at V and 1 base at J, with 17 bases between. CDR3 sequence reads: CASSQTKKGQENTGELFF. In DNA form, the CDR3 reads TGCGCCAGCAGTCAAACAAAGAAGGGGCAGGAGAACACCGGGGAGCTGTTTTTT.

This CDR3 reads CASSHGTSPDNEQFF. CDR3 nucleotides: TGTGCCAGCAGCCATGGGACTAGCCCGGACAATGAGCAGTTCTTC. V gene TRBV6-6 combines with J gene TRBJ2-1, with 9 positions matching TRBD2. Germline V CDR1 and CDR2: MNHNY, SVGAGI (reference sequence). With V trimmed by 6 bases and J by 5 bases, 8 bases remained unmatched. CDR3 length: 15 amino acids.

The chain uses TRBV7-6 and TRBJ2-3; the D gene is possibly TRBD1 (6 bases). The CDR3 sequence is 14 residues long. With 3 bases removed from V and 4 bases from J, the gap between germline ends came to 11 bases. CDR1 is SGHVS, CDR2 FNYEAQ, per germline. DNA for the CDR3: TGTGCCAGCAGCTTGGGGGCGCCCCCAGATACGCAGTATTTT. Its protein product is CASSLGAPPDTQYF.

The chain recombines TRBV7-3 with TRBJ1-1, with TRBD1 as a possible D gene (6 bases). Germline loops: CDR1 SGHTA, CDR2 FQGTGA. Trimming stripped 5 bases from V and 4 bases from J, with 14 bases between. The CDR3 contains 14 residues. CDR3 loop: CASSLQGGITEAFF. CDR3 coding DNA: TGTGCCAGCAGCCTACAGGGTGGTATCACTGAAGCTTTCTTT.

This clone has a single count. This CDR3 reads CASSVQGGVFYEQYF. In nucleotides, the CDR3 is TGTGCCAGCAGTGTACAGGGGGGTGTTTTCTACGAGCAGTACTTC. The chain has TRBV28 and TRBJ2-7; 8 nucleotides agree with TRBD1. Germline lookup yields CDR1 MDHEN and CDR2 SYDVKM. CDR3 size: 15 residues. The ends lost 5 bases at V and 3 bases at J; junction bases unmatched: 9.

The CDR3 bases are TGTGCCAGCAGTACCCAACTAGCGTACGAGCAGTACTTC. Translating it yields CASSTQLAYEQYF. The chain joins TRBV28 to TRBJ2-7; 7 positions agree with TRBD2. Germline V gene lookup returns CDR1 MDHEN and CDR2 SYDVKM. The CDR3 covers 13 residues. With V trimmed by 5 bases and J by 4 bases, 5 bases remained unmatched.

The chain recombines TRBV7-8 with TRBJ1-5, with TRBD1 as a possible D gene (5 bases). CDR1 is SGHVS and CDR2 is FQNEAQ in the germline V gene. This CDR3 region has 14 residues. Trimming left V 3 bases short and J 7 bases short, with 13 bases between. The CDR3: CASSLSREDQPQHF. The CDR3 DNA reads as TGTGCCAGCAGCTTGTCCAGGGAGGACCAGCCCCAGCATTTT.

The chain has TRBV11-2 and TRBJ2-7; D unresolved. Germline-derived CDR1 and CDR2 are SGHAT and FQNNGV. The germline V and J ends were trimmed by 1 base and 5 bases, with 6 bases remaining between them. The CDR3 totals 12 residues. Written as DNA, the CDR3 is TGTGCCAGCAGCTTAGGATGGAACGAGCAGTACTTC. Amino acid sequence: CASSLGWNEQYF. Combining the CDR3 with reference TRBV11-2 and TRBJ2-7 gives the whole variable domain EAGVAQSPRYKIIEKRQSVAFWCNPISGHATLYWYQQILGQGPKLLIQFQNNGVVDDSQLPKDRFSAERLKGVDSTLKIQPAKLEDSAVYLCASSLGWNEQYFGPGTRLTVT.

This clone has just a few counts. Written as DNA, the CDR3 is TGTGCCAGCAGTTATGGGGGCACGGTTACGAACACTGAAGCTTTCTTT. It codes for CASSYGGTVTNTEAFF. V gene TRBV6-5 combines with J gene TRBJ1-1; D may be TRBD1 (6 bases). The CDR3 is made up of 16 amino acids. V was shortened by 3 bases and J by 1 base, with 15 bases between the two germline ends. Germline V gene lookup returns CDR1 MNHEY and CDR2 SVGAGI.

The genes are TRBV18 and TRBJ2-5; 11 nucleotides align to TRBD1. CDR3 length: 15 amino acids. Germline CDR1 is KGHSH and CDR2 is LQKENI. The V and J ends lost 6 bases and 3 bases, in that order; junction bases with no gene match: 6. Here the CDR3 reads CASSTGTGGKETQYF. The CDR3 region has the DNA TGTGCCAGCTCTACCGGGACAGGGGGTAAAGAGACCCAGTACTTC.

The J gene is TRBJ2-3, the V gene TRBV28; maybe TRBD1 (6 bases). The V end was cut by 2 bases, the J end by 4 bases, with 10 bases between. The germline CDR1 and CDR2 sequences are MDHEN and SYDVKM. This CDR3 spans 14 amino acids. CDR3: CASSLLRGADTQYF. The CDR3 region has the DNA TGTGCCAGCAGTTTACTCAGGGGTGCAGATACGCAGTATTTT. Variable domain in full (rest from reference TRBV28 and TRBJ2-3): DVKVTQSSRYLVKRTGEKVFLECVQDMDHENMFWYRQDPGLGLRLIYFSYDVKMKEKGDIPEGYSVSREKKERFSLILESASTNQTSMYLCASSLLRGADTQYFGPGTRLTVL.

The gene calls are TRBV29-1 and TRBJ1-1; the D gene is possibly TRBD1 (5 bases). Per the germline V gene, CDR1 is SQVTM and CDR2 is ANQGSEA. The CDR3 loop spans 16 amino acids. V shed 3 bases and J shed 0 bases, with 17 bases lying between them. The chain's CDR3 is CSVEMGLGGVNTEAFF. The CDR3 DNA sequence: TGCAGCGTTGAGATGGGGCTGGGGGGTGTGAACACTGAAGCTTTCTTT.